Listed below are T cell receptor beta chains from one sample, sequenced in a study of T-cell reconstitution after alpha-beta-depleted transplantation in children. TCRdb re-called the PCR reads with MiXCR, one entry per CDR3 protein. The sample holds hundreds of thousands of distinct CDR3 sequences, around 15% seen once. Sequences were derived from PBMCs, mostly from graft donor cells, sampled 360 days after TCRalphabeta/CD19-depleted stem cell transplant. The receptors originated from a boy younger than two who had a stem cell transplant for Wiskott-Aldrich syndrome, so the T cells may come from the graft donor. Each CDR3 is given with its conserved first and last residue. The D gene is left open where the match is weak. Some rows mark clone size as missing; the rest say once, few, many or name a class of expanded clone.

size,D,J,V,CDR3,DNA
few,TRBD2,TRBJ2-1,TRBV7-2,CASSLYGGAVDEQFF,TGTGCCAGCAGCTTATACGGGGGGGCCGTGGATGAGCAGTTCTTC
-,TRBD1,TRBJ2-7,TRBV5-1,CASSLEGGVSEQYF,TGCGCCAGCAGCTTGGAAGGGGGCGTCTCCGAGCAGTACTTC
-,TRBD2,TRBJ2-1,TRBV5-1,CASSLAIFSSGRANEQFF,TGCGCCAGCAGCTTGGCCATCTTTTCGAGCGGGAGGGCCAATGAGCAGTTCTTC
few,-,TRBJ2-1,TRBV5-1,CASSFLPNEQFF,TGCGCCAGCAGCTTTTTACCCAATGAGCAGTTCTTC
few,TRBD2,TRBJ2-6,TRBV12-3/TRBV12-4,CASSLSGTTNVLTF,TGTGCCAGCAGTTTATCCGGGACTACCAACGTCCTGACTTTC
-,-,TRBJ2-3,TRBV29-1,CSVPPLGGRTDTQYF,TGCAGCGTGCCCCCGTTGGGGGGAAGGACAGATACGCAGTATTTT
-,-,TRBJ1-1,TRBV12-3/TRBV12-4,CASSTLRVREAFF,TGTGCCAGCTCAACCCTGAGGGTCCGTGAAGCTTTCTTT
many,-,TRBJ1-1,TRBV2,CASSYEGSDTEAFF,TGTGCCAGCAGTTATGAGGGGTCGGACACTGAAGCTTTCTTT
-,-,TRBJ2-1,TRBV7-2,CASSLWSRRGYNEQFF,TGTGCCAGCAGCTTATGGTCCCGGAGGGGGTACAATGAGCAGTTCTTC
-,-,TRBJ2-3,TRBV20-1,CSAKLTTDTQYF,TGCAGTGCTAAGCTGACCACAGATACGCAGTATTTT
few,TRBD1,TRBJ1-1,TRBV28,CASSLHIRDREGSTEAFF,TGTGCCAGCAGCTTACACATCCGGGACAGGGAGGGATCCACTGAAGCTTTCTTT
-,TRBD1,TRBJ2-5,TRBV20-1,CSAREGQQETQYF,TGCAGTGCTAGAGAGGGACAGCAAGAGACCCAGTACTTC
-,-,TRBJ1-5,TRBV23-1,CASSQNPFLGCNQPQHF,TGCGCCAGCAGTCAAAACCCGTTTTTAGGATGCAATCAGCCCCAGCATTTT
many,TRBD2,TRBJ2-1,TRBV6-2/TRBV6-3,CASTDRLAGGNEQFF,TGTGCCAGCACCGATCGACTAGCGGGAGGGAATGAGCAGTTCTTC
-,TRBD2,TRBJ2-3,TRBV10-3,CAISGLAGFTDTQYF,TGTGCCATCAGTGGGTTAGCGGGCTTCACAGATACGCAGTATTTT
-,TRBD2,TRBJ2-1,TRBV10-2,CASSERLAGSEQYNEQFF,TGCGCCAGCAGTGAGAGGCTAGCGGGGTCTGAGCAATACAATGAGCAGTTCTTC
few,-,TRBJ2-6,TRBV11-1,CAGSPGRRPNSGANVLTF,TGTGCCGGGAGCCCGGGCAGGCGGCCAAACTCTGGGGCCAACGTCCTGACTTTC
few,-,TRBJ2-6,TRBV11-2,CASSLDSAAQANVLTF,TGTGCCAGCAGCTTAGATTCGGCAGCCCAGGCCAACGTCCTGACTTTC
few,TRBD2,TRBJ2-1,TRBV7-9,CATGGGGFYNEQFF,TGTGCCACCGGCGGGGGGGGGTTCTACAATGAGCAGTTCTTC
few,-,TRBJ2-3,TRBV20-1,CSARESRTDTQYF,TGCAGTGCTAGAGAGTCGCGCACAGATACGCAGTATTTT
-,TRBD1,TRBJ2-5,TRBV4-1,CASSTRQGRSEETQYF,TGCGCCAGCAGCACCCGACAGGGGAGGTCGGAAGAGACCCAGTACTTC
many,TRBD1,TRBJ2-2,TRBV10-3,CAIRRGRDTGELFF,TGTGCCATCAGGAGGGGGCGCGACACCGGGGAGCTGTTTTTT
-,-,TRBJ2-1,TRBV4-1,CASSQEINEQFF,TGCGCCAGCAGCCAAGAGATTAATGAGCAGTTCTTC
few,-,TRBJ2-6,TRBV6-4,CASQTRSGANVLTF,TGTGCCAGCCAGACGCGCTCTGGGGCCAACGTCCTGACTTTC
few,TRBD2,TRBJ2-1,TRBV5-1,CASSPGHRLAGGPEQFF,TGCGCCAGCAGCCCGGGACACCGACTAGCGGGAGGGCCTGAGCAGTTCTTC
-,-,TRBJ2-5,TRBV6-5,CASSYYGRIQETQYF,TGTGCCAGCAGTTACTACGGACGGATCCAAGAGACCCAGTACTTC
-,-,TRBJ2-7,TRBV4-1,CASSHTRISYEQYF,TGCGCCAGCAGCCACACTAGGATTTCCTACGAGCAGTACTTC
-,-,TRBJ2-4,TRBV4-3,CASSQTTTYIQYF,TGCGCCAGCAGCCAAACAACAACGTACATTCAGTACTTC
-,-,TRBJ2-3,TRBV19,CASSISQGTQYF,TGTGCCAGTAGTATCTCACAGGGTACGCAGTATTTT
-,-,TRBJ1-6,TRBV6-5,CASGRRGRNSPLHF,TGTGCCAGCGGACGAAGAGGTCGCAATTCACCCCTCCACTTT
many,-,TRBJ2-2,TRBV29-1,CSAGHATGELFF,TGCAGCGCGGGACACGCCACCGGGGAGCTGTTTTTT
few,-,TRBJ2-3,TRBV2,CASSFVTDTQYF,TGTGCCAGCAGCTTCGTGACAGATACGCAGTATTTT
-,-,TRBJ2-5,TRBV4-2,CASSQEQAKQETQYF,TGTGCCAGCAGCCAAGAGCAGGCTAAACAAGAGACCCAGTACTTC
many,-,TRBJ2-5,TRBV29-1,CSVHRVLQETQYF,TGCAGCGTCCACAGGGTACTCCAAGAGACCCAGTACTTC
-,-,TRBJ2-5,TRBV12-3/TRBV12-4,CASSFGLTLLETQYF,TGTGCCAGCAGTTTCGGACTGACCCTTTTGGAGACCCAGTACTTC
few,TRBD2,TRBJ2-1,TRBV24-1,CATSDPTSGVNEQFF,TGTGCCACCAGTGATCCGACTAGCGGGGTTAATGAGCAGTTCTTC
many,-,TRBJ2-7,TRBV12-3/TRBV12-4,CASSFSSGYEQYF,TGTGCCAGCAGTTTTTCTTCCGGCTACGAGCAGTACTTC
-,TRBD1,TRBJ2-7,TRBV7-9,CASSLGPGDRASYEQYF,TGTGCCAGCAGCTTAGGCCCCGGGGACAGGGCCTCCTACGAGCAGTACTTC
few,-,TRBJ2-1,TRBV9,CASSGAEQFF,TGTGCCAGCAGCGGAGCTGAGCAGTTCTTC
-,-,TRBJ1-2,TRBV12-3/TRBV12-4,CASQGWYGYTF,TGTGCCAGCCAGGGGTGGTATGGCTACACCTTC
-,-,TRBJ2-4,TRBV12-3/TRBV12-4,CASSLRNKDIQYF,TGTGCCAGCAGTTTAAGGAATAAGGACATTCAGTACTTC
-,TRBD2,TRBJ2-1,TRBV7-8,CASSADSGAYNEQFF,TGTGCCAGCAGCGCCGATAGCGGGGCATACAATGAGCAGTTCTTC
-,-,TRBJ2-7,TRBV5-5,CASSPTGNPYEQYF,TGTGCCAGCAGCCCAACAGGGAACCCCTACGAGCAGTACTTC
-,TRBD1,TRBJ2-2,TRBV10-3,CAIKGQIANTGELFF,TGTGCCATCAAGGGACAGATAGCGAACACCGGGGAGCTGTTTTTT
few,TRBD2,TRBJ2-7,TRBV24-1,CATSDSGLAGEMELRGQYF,TGTGCCACCAGTGACTCGGGACTAGCGGGAGAAATGGAGTTGAGAGGGCAGTACTTC
few,TRBD1,TRBJ2-7,TRBV23-1,CASSPEGQGYEQYF,TGCGCCAGCAGCCCGGAGGGACAGGGCTACGAGCAGTACTTC
few,-,TRBJ2-7,TRBV9,CASSVQPGPFYEQYF,TGTGCCAGCAGCGTTCAGCCTGGGCCCTTCTACGAGCAGTACTTC